This T cell receptor beta chain originates from a study of blood T cell repertoires in COVID-19 (dated by TCRdb to the early 2020s). Regarding the study in general: The collaborator samples originated in the United States, Italy and Spain and spanned the acute and convalescent phases of COVID-19. Deeply sampled blood TCRbeta repertoires from subjects exposed to, actively infected with, or recovered from COVID-19 were included in the dataset. Where available, HLA class I and class II types were taken from metadata supplied by the sample provider and were not determined by assay-based typing. The samples were drawn from two sources: the first 160 participants of the ongoing ImmuneRACE study, and 950 to 1,500 subjects contributed by 6 global collaborators. A freely available public database, intended as a resource for researchers studying the immune response to SARS-CoV-2, is where the repertoires were released. The material from the prospective study consisted of cDNA or gDNA derived from T cells, B-cell-depleted T cells, or PBMCs. A de-identified subject ID, COVID-19 status, age in years and sex were almost always included in the sample metadata.

Overall study outcomes, separate from this receptor: Clinical and demographic metadata were provided uncurated, with the amount varying by source and participant.

V gives up 2 bases and J gives up 13 bases, and the segment between their germline ends measures 8 bases. From the cysteine up to the phenylalanine, the CDR3 has a length of 11 residues. Only CDR3 DNA is held: 33 bases, read in frame from base 1. Each collaborating institution followed its own protocols to collect whole blood in K2EDTA tubes. For TCRbeta analysis, collaborators shipped samples in one of three forms: frozen whole blood, isolated PBMCs, or DNA extracted from either of those sample types. In its sample, this clone was seen a few times. Its antigen target is currently unknown. Within one base of it there is no much larger clone, and no base qualities were kept. The immunoSEQ Assay, a bias-controlled multiplex PCR, was used to amplify TCRbeta CDR3 regions from genomic DNA. In the paper's pipeline: Within the assay, amplification of reference gene primers was used to estimate how many nucleated cells each sample contained. Sequence reads were collapsed and filtered to measure the absolute abundance of every unique TCRbeta CDR3 rearrangement. Productive Simpson clonality was computed per sample as the square root of Simpson's diversity index over productive rearrangements. TCRdb mirrors the immuneACCESS table, restricted to in-frame sequences. Some clones are absent from its copies; in checked studies, under half trace to an unresolved V gene, and the reason for the others is unknown. That table is the source of V, J and clone size, and D and trimming were worked out from the DNA. The sample contains under 150,000 clones, 75% to 90% of them found a single time. 7.5% to 10% of the sample is taken by the ten largest.

The chain links TRBV12-3 or TRBV12-4 with TRBJ1-4; no D gene call is confident. Sequenced: peripheral blood. This TCR came from a woman aged 40-49 years with acute or convalescent COVID-19. The nucleotide sequence reads as follows: TGTGCCAGCAGTTTATCTGGGAGACTGTTTTTT. This sequence encodes CASSLSGRLFF.